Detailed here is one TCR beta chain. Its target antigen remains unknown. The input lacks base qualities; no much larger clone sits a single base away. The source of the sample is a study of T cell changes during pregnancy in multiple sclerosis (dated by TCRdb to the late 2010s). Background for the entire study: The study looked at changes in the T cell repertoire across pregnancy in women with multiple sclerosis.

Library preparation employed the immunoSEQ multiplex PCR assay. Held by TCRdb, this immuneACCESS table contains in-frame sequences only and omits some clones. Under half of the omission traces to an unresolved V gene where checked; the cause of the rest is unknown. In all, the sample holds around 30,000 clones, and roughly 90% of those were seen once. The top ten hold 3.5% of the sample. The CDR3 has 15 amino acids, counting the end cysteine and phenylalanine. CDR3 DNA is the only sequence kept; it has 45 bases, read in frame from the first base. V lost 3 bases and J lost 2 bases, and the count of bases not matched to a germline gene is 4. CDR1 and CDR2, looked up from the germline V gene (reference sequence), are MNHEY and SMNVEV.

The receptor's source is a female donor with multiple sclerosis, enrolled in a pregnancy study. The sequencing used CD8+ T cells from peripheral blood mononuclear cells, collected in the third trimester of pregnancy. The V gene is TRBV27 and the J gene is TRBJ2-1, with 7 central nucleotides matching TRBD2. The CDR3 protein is CASSFGGYAYNEQFF. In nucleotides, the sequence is TGTGCCAGCAGTTTCGGGGGGTACGCCTACAATGAGCAGTTCTTC.